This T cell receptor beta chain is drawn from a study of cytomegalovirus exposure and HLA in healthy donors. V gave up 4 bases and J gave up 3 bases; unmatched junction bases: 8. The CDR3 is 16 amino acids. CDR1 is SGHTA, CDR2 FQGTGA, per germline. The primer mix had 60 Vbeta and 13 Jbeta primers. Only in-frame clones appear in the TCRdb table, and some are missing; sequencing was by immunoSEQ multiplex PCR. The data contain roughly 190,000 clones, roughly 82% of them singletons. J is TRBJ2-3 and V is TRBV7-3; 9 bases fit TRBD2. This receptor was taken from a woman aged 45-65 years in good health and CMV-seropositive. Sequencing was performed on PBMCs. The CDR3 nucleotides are TGTGCCAGCAGCTCTAGCGGGGCTGGGTGGACAGATACGCAGTATTTT. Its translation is CASSSSGAGWTDTQYF.